This T cell receptor (beta chain) was sequenced during a study of spatial heterogeneity in lung cancer. Findings of the study overall: Ubiquitous expanded tumor TCRs appeared in blood more at resection than follow-up.

This clonotype turned up a few times. Its antigen is undetermined. Indicated time point: sample taken at primary tumor resection. Whole RNA from tumor, nontumor lung or frozen PBMC was sequenced unsorted. Via MiXCR, TCRdb re-called the 5' RACE reads, giving one row per CDR3 protein. The sample lists more than 1,500 distinct CDR3 sequences; 15% to 20% were seen once. Sample: PBMCs, taken at surgery. The TCR originated in a male donor with early-stage non-small cell lung cancer.

The CDR3 DNA reads TGTGCCAGCAGTCAGGACAGGGCGGGTACTCAGCCCCAGCATTTT. It translates to CASSQDRAGTQPQHF. V is TRBV12-3 or TRBV12-4 and J is TRBJ1-5; 8 bases align to TRBD1. J gave up 6 bases and V 5 bases, and 9 bases lay outside the gene matches. The CDR3 contains 15 residues.